The T cell receptor (beta chain) under discussion was sequenced for a study of control samples from healthy donors and cancer patients. Germline V gives CDR1 SGHDT, CDR2 YYEEEE. V was clipped by 3 bases and J by 3 bases; unmatched bases: 11. The CDR3 runs to 17 residues. Data came from immunoSEQ multiplex PCR; TCRdb stores just in-frame clones and leaves some out. Among around 140,000 clones listed, roughly 93% were seen once. Material for sequencing was blood. The sequence was obtained from a man younger than 35 in good health. The chain has TRBV5-6 and TRBJ2-3, with 9 positions matching TRBD1. In DNA, the CDR3 is TGTGCCAGCAGCTCGGGGTCGACAGGGGGTAAGACAGATACGCAGTATTTT. Translation: CASSSGSTGGKTDTQYF.